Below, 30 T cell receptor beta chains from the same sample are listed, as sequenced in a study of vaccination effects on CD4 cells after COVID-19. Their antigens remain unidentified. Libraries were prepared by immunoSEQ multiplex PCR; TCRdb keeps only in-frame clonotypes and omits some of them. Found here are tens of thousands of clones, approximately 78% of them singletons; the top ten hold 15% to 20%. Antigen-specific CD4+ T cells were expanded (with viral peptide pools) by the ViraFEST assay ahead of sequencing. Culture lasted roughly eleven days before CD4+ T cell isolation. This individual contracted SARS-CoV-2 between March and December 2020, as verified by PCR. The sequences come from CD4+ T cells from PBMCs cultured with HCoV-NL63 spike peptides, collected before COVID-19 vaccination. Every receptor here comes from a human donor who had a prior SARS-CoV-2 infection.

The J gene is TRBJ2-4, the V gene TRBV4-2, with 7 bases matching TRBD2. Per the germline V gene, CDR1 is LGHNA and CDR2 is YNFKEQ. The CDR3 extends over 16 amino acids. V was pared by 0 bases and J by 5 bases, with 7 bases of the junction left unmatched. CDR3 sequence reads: CASSQEWLAAQNIQYF. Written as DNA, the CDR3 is TGTGCCAGCAGCCAAGAGTGGCTAGCGGCCCAAAACATTCAGTACTTC.

The CDR3 nucleotides read TGTGCCAGCTCCGGGGGTACGGATACGCAGTATTTT. Protein product: CASSGGTDTQYF. The rearrangement uses TRBV18 and TRBJ2-3; maybe TRBD2 (6 bases). The CDR3 contains 12 residues. CDR1 is KGHSH and CDR2 is LQKENI in the germline V gene. Trimming took off 6 bases at V and 6 bases at J, with 10 bases between the two ends.

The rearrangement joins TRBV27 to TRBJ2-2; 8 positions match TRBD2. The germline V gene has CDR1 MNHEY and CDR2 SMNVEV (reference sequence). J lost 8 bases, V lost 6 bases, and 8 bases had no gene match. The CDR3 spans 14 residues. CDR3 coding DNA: TGTGCCAGCAGGCTCAGCGGGAGAATAGGGGAGCTGTTTTTT. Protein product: CASRLSGRIGELFF.

CDR3 protein: CASSIRSNQPQHF. In DNA, the CDR3 is TGTGCCAGCAGCATACGCAGCAATCAGCCCCAGCATTTT. The chain recombines TRBV5-5 with TRBJ1-5, with no clear D. The CDR3 extends over 13 amino acids. V was cut by 4 bases and J by 1 base, with 6 bases left in between. CDR1 SGHKS and CDR2 YYEKEE come from the germline V gene (reference sequence). The whole variable domain, filled in from reference TRBV5-5 and TRBJ1-5, reads DAGVTQSPTHLIKTRGQQVTLRCSPISGHKSVSWYQQVLGQGPQFIFQYYEKEERGRGNFPDRFSARQFPNYSSELNVNALLLGDSALYLCASSIRSNQPQHFGDGTRLSIL.

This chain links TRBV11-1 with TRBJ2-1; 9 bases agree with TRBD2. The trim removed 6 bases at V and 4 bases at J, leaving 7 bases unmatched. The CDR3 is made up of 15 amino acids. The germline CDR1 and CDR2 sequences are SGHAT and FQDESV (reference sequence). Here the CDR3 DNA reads TGTGCCAGCAGGCCGACTAGCGGAGTATACAATGAGCAGTTCTTC. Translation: CASRPTSGVYNEQFF. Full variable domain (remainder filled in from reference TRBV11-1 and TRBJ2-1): EAEVAQSPRYKITEKSQAVAFWCDPISGHATLYWYRQILGQGPELLVQFQDESVVDDSQLPKDRFSAERLKGVDSTLKIQPAELGDSAMYLCASRPTSGVYNEQFFGPGTRLTVL.

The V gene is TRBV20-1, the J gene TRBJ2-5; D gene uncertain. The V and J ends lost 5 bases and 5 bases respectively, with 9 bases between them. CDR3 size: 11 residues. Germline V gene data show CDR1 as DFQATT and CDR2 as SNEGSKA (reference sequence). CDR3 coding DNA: TGCAGTGCTTACCCCAGGGAGACCCAGTACTTC. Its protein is CSAYPRETQYF.

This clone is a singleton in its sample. The CDR3 sequence is CASSHQRNSYEQYF. CDR3 sequence (DNA): TGTGCCAGCAGCCATCAGCGGAACTCCTACGAGCAGTACTTC. This chain joins TRBV3-1 (or the pseudogene TRBV3-2) and TRBJ2-7, with D possibly TRBD2 on 5 matching bases. Looked up from germline, CDR1 is LGHDT and CDR2 is YNNKEL (reference sequence). The CDR3 sequence is 14 residues long. The V gene lost 3 bases and the J gene lost 0 bases, with 9 bases spanning the gap.

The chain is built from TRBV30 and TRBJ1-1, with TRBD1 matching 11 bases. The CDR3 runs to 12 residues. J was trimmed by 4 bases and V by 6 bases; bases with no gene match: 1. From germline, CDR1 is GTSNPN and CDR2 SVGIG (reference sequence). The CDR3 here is CACGTGGTEAFF. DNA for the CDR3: TGTGCCTGTGGGACAGGGGGCACTGAAGCTTTCTTT.

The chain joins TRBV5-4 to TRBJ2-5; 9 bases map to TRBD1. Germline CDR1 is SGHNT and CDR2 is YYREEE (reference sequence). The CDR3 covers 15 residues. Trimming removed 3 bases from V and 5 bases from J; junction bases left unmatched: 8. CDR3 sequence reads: CASSSGGDRVETQYF. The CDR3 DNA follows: TGTGCCAGCAGCTCCGGAGGGGACAGGGTCGAGACCCAGTACTTC.

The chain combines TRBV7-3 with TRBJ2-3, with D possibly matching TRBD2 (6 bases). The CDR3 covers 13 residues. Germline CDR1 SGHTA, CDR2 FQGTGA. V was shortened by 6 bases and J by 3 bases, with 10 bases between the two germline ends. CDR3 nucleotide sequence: TGTGCCAGCAGTGGCGGGATAACAGATACGCAGTATTTT. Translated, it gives CASSGGITDTQYF.

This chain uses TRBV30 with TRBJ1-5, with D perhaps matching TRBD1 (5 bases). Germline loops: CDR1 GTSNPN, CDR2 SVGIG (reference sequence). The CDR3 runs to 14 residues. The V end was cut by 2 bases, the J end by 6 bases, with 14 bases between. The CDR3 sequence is CAWSLSTGGQPQHF. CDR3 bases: TGTGCCTGGAGTCTCTCAACCGGGGGTCAGCCCCAGCATTTT. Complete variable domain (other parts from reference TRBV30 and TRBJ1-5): SQTIHQWPATLVQPVGSPLSLECTVEGTSNPNLYWYRQAAGRGLQLLFYSVGIGQISSEVPQNLSASRPQDRQFILSSKKLLLSDSGFYLCAWSLSTGGQPQHFGDGTRLSIL.

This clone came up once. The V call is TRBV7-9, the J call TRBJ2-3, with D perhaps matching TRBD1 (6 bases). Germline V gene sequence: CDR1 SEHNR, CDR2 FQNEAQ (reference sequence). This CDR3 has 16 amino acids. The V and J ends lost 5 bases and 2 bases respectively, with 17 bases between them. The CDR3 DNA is TGTGCCAGCAGCGCGTACGGGACAATTGACACAGATACGCAGTATTTT. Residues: CASSAYGTIDTDTQYF.

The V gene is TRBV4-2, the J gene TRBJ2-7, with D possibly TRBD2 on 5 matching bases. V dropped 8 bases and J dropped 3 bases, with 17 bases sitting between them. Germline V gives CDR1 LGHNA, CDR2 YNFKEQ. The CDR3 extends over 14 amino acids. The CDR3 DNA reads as TGTGCCAGCCGATGGGCGGGTTCCCACTACGAGCAGTACTTC. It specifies CASRWAGSHYEQYF.

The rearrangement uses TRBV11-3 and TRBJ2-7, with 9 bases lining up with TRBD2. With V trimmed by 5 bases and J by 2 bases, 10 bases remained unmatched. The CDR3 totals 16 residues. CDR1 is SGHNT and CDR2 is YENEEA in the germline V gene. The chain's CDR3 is CASSPEAASGTYEQYF. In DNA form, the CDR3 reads TGTGCCAGCAGCCCGGAGGCGGCTAGCGGGACCTACGAGCAGTACTTC.

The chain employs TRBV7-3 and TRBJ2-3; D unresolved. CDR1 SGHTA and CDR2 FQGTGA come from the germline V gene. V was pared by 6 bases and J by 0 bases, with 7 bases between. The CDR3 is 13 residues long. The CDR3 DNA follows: TGTGCCAGCAGTCGATCTAGCACAGATACGCAGTATTTT. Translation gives CASSRSSTDTQYF.

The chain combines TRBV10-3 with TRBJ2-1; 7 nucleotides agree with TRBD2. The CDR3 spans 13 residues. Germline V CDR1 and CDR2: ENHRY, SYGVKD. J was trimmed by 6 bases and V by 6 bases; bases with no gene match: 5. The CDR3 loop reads CAIRRSGANEQFF. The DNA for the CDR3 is TGTGCCATCAGACGAAGCGGGGCCAATGAGCAGTTCTTC.

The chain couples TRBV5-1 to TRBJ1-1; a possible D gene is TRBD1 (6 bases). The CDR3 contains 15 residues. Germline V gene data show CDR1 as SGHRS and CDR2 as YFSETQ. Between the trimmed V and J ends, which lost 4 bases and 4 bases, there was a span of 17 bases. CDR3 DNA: TGCGCCAGCAGCCCGGCCCCGGGGGGGGCCACTGAAGCTTTCTTT. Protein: CASSPAPGGATEAFF.

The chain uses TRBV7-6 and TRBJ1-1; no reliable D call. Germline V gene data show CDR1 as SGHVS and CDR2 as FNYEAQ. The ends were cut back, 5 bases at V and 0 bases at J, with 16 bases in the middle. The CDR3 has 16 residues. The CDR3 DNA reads TGTGCCAGCAGCCATAGGGCAGGTACCTTGAACACTGAAGCTTTCTTT. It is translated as CASSHRAGTLNTEAFF.

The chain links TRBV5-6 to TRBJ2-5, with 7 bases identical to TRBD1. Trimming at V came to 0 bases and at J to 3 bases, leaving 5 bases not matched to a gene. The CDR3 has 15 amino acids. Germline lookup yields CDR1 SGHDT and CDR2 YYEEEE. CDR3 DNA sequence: TGTGCCAGCAGCTTGGTCCCAGGGGGTGAAGAGACCCAGTACTTC. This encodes CASSLVPGGEETQYF.

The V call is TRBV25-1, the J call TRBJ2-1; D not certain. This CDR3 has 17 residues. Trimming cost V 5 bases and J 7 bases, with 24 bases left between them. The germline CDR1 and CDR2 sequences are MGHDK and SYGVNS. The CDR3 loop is CASSRKDYRLSANEQFF. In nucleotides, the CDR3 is TGTGCCAGCAGTAGAAAAGATTACCGACTGTCGGCGAATGAGCAGTTCTTC. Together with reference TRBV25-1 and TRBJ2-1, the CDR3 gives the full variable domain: EADIYQTPRYLVIGTGKKITLECSQTMGHDKMYWYQQDPGMELHLIHYSYGVNSTEKGDLSSESTVSRIRTEHFPLTLESARPSHTSQYLCASSRKDYRLSANEQFFGPGTRLTVL.

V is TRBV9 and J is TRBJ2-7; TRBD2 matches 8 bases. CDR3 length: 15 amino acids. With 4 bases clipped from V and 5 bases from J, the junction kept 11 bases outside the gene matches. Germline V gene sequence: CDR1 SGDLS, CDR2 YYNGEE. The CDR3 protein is CASSTRGTRSDEQYF. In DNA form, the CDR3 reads TGTGCCAGCAGCACCCGGGGGACTAGATCGGACGAGCAGTACTTC. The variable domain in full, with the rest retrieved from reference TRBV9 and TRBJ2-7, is DSGVTQTPKHLITATGQRVTLRCSPRSGDLSVYWYQQSLDQGLQFLIQYYNGEERAKGNILERFSAQQFPDLHSELNLSSLELGDSALYFCASSTRGTRSDEQYFGPGTRLTVT.

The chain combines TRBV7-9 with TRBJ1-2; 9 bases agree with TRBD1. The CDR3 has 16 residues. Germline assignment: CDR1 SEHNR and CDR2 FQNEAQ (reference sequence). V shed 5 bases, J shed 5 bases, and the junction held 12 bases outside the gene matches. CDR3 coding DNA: TGTGCCAGCAGCCTCGGATGGGACAGGGAAACATATGGCTACACCTTC. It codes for CASSLGWDRETYGYTF.

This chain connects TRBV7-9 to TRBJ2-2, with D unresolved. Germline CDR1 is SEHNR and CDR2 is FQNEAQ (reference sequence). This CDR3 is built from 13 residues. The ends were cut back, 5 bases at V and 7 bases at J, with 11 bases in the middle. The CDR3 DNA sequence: TGTGCCAGCAGCCTCCTAAGGGACGGGGAGCTGTTTTTT. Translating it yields CASSLLRDGELFF.

The CDR3 DNA reads as TGTGCCAGCAGCTCAGGACATGGCAGGGCGAACACTGAAGCTTTCTTT. Residues: CASSSGHGRANTEAFF. The chain links TRBV7-2 to TRBJ1-1; a possible D gene is TRBD1 (5 bases). Germline V gene data show CDR1 as SGHTA and CDR2 as FQGNSA. The V gene lost 4 bases and the J gene lost 1 base, with 16 bases spanning the gap. CDR3 size: 16 residues.

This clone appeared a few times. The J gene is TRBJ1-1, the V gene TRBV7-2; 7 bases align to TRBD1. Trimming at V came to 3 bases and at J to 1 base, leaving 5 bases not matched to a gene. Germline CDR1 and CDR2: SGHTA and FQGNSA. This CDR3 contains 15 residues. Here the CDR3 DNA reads TGTGCCAGCAGCTTCACCGGGACAGCGAACACTGAAGCTTTCTTT. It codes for CASSFTGTANTEAFF.

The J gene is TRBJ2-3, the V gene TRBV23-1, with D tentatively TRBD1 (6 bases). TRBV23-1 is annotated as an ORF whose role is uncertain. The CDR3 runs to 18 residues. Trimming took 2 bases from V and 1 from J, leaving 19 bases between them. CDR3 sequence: CASSQVSNRDTRTDTQYF. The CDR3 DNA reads TGCGCCAGCAGTCAAGTTTCAAACCGGGACACTCGCACAGATACGCAGTATTTT.

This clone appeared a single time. The CDR3 DNA reads TGCGCCAGCAGCCAAGACAATTTACCTAGCACAGATACGCAGTATTTT. Protein product: CASSQDNLPSTDTQYF. The genes are TRBV4-1 and TRBJ2-3; no firm D call. The CDR3 consists of 16 residues. V was trimmed by 0 bases and J by 0 bases, leaving 10 bases between them. Germline V lookup: CDR1 MGHRA, CDR2 YSYEKL.

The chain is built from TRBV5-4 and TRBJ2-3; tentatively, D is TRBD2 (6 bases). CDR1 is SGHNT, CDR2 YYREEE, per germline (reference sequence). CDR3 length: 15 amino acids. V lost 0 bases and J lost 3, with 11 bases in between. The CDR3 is CASSLDGRPTDTQYF. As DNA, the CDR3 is TGTGCCAGCAGCTTGGACGGGAGACCGACAGATACGCAGTATTTT.

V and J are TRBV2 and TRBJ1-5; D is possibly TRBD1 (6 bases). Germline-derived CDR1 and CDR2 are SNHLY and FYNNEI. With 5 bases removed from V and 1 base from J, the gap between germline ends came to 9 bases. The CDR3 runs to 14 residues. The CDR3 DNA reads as TGTGCCAGCAGTTACAGGGTAAGCAATCAGCCCCAGCATTTT. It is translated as CASSYRVSNQPQHF.

The CDR3 bases are TGCGCCAGCAGCCAAGACTCAGTGTACTCTGGAAACACCATATATTTT. It encodes CASSQDSVYSGNTIYF. The rearrangement links TRBV4-1 to TRBJ1-3; D gene ambiguous. Germline CDR1 and CDR2: MGHRA and YSYEKL. The CDR3 length is 16 residues. Deletions cut 0 bases from V and 0 bases from J, with 9 bases between.